These 7 T cell receptor beta chains came from one sample sequenced in a study of PD-L1 blockade in urothelial cancer. Stated time point: pretreatment peripheral blood. Produced via immunoSEQ multiplex PCR; TCRdb's table is partial and in-frame only. The sample lists around 70,000 clones, roughly 90% occurring once. This material consisted of PBMCs, taken around atezolizumab (anti-PD-L1) treatment. These receptors all come from a man aged 70-80 years with urothelial cancer.

This rearrangement joins TRBV19 to TRBJ2-1; TRBD2 matches 11 bases. Per the germline V gene, CDR1 is LNHDA and CDR2 is SQIVND (reference sequence). The ends lost 0 bases at V and 7 bases at J; junction bases unmatched: 8. The CDR3 contains 17 residues. The CDR3 DNA reads TGTGCCAGTAGTATAGAGGCTAGCGGGAGGTCGGGGAATGAGCAGTTCTTC. It specifies CASSIEASGRSGNEQFF.

The chain employs TRBV5-6 and TRBJ1-3; a possible D gene is TRBD1 (6 bases). The length of the CDR3 is 15 residues. V gave up 4 bases and J gave up 4 bases, with 15 bases separating them. Germline CDR1 SGHDT, CDR2 YYEEEE. This CDR3 is CASSQQGVRGNTIYF. Here the CDR3 DNA reads TGTGCCAGCAGCCAACAGGGCGTGAGAGGAAACACCATATATTTT.

The chain joins TRBV9 to TRBJ1-3; D is ambiguous. Germline V gene data show CDR1 as SGDLS and CDR2 as YYNGEE. The CDR3 totals 14 residues. V was shortened by 0 bases and J by 0 bases, with 4 bases between the two germline ends. The chain's CDR3 is CASSVEASGNTIYF. In DNA form, the CDR3 reads TGTGCCAGCAGCGTAGAAGCCTCTGGAAACACCATATATTTT.

The V call is TRBV29-1, the J call TRBJ2-1; 7 bases map to TRBD1. This CDR3 spans 14 amino acids. Germline V gene sequence: CDR1 SQVTM, CDR2 ANQGSEA. Trimming removed 1 base from V and 4 bases from J; junction bases left unmatched: 4. The CDR3 DNA follows: TGCAGCGTTGAAGGGGCAGGGGGTTACAATGAGCAGTTCTTC. Translation: CSVEGAGGYNEQFF.

Of note for this clone: At one end the junction does not follow the germline gene, possibly because of a read error. CDR3 loop: CASRPDLSLGGTGF. The CDR3 region has the DNA TGTGCCAGCAGACCAGACCTCTCACTTGGGGGGACCGGCTTT. The rearrangement links TRBV2 to TRBJ1-1; tentatively, D is TRBD1 (5 bases). This CDR3 is built from 14 residues. CDR1 and CDR2 (germline): SNHLY, FYNNEI.

Only one count was recorded for this clone. The J gene is TRBJ1-5, the V gene TRBV28, with 8 bases identical to TRBD1. Germline CDR1 reads MDHEN; CDR2 reads SYDVKM. The CDR3 spans 16 residues. V shed 5 bases and J 11 bases; nucleotides not matched to a gene: 17. CDR3 nucleotides: TGTGCCAGCAGTCCGAGTACCGGGACAGGACCGGGGACCCAGCATTTT. This codes for CASSPSTGTGPGTQHF. The variable domain in full, completed from reference TRBV28 and TRBJ1-5, reads DVKVTQSSRYLVKRTGEKVFLECVQDMDHENMFWYRQDPGLGLRLIYFSYDVKMKEKGDIPEGYSVSREKKERFSLILESASTNQTSMYLCASSPSTGTGPGTQHFGDGTRLSIL.

The chain recombines TRBV6-6 with TRBJ2-5; 8 nucleotides agree with TRBD2. Germline CDR1 reads MNHNY; CDR2 reads SVGAGI (reference sequence). The CDR3 has 13 residues. Unmatched junction bases numbered 7, after V lost 8 bases and J lost 5 bases. The CDR3 coding sequence is TGTGCCAGCCAGCGGGAGTTCGCGGAGACCCAGTACTTC. Its translation is CASQREFAETQYF.